This entry describes one T cell receptor beta chain. What antigen it recognizes has not been identified. Base-call qualities are not available, and no considerably larger clone is one nucleotide away. The sample's time point label, in plain terms: before anti-PD-1 therapy. Genomic DNA extracted from tumor biopsies or peripheral blood was used for bulk TCRbeta sequencing, with input ranging from 616 ng to 6,004 ng. Every patient had histologically proven advanced or metastatic basal or squamous cell carcinoma and was a poor candidate for surgical resection. Of the approximately ten patients in the basal cell carcinoma cohort, about eight underwent bulk tumor TCR sequencing. The data stem from a study of T cells in tumors after PD-1 blockade (dated by TCRdb to about 2019). Broadly, across the study: Prior checkpoint blockade, systemic immunosuppressant use, and recent radiotherapy or other anti-cancer therapy within 4 weeks were grounds for patient exclusion. Patients received pembrolizumab 200 mg every 3 weeks or cemiplimab 350 mg every 2 weeks. While on anti-PD-1 treatment, some of the patients also continued taking daily vismodegib 150 mg. On average, peripheral blood samples yielded some 40,000 unique clonotypes and 90,000 to 120,000 TCR templates (range about 24,000-290,000). Paired single-cell RNA and TCR sequencing was done in the study on site-matched tumors from patients with BCC or SCC, both before and after anti-PD-1 therapy. To compare clonotypes in blood and tumor, bulk TCR sequencing was done on around 9 peripheral blood samples taken from 5 or 6 patients. RECIST version 1.1 was the standard used to evaluate clinical response. Overall results and qualifications from the work: Where the novel T cell clones came from was not determined, and possible sources could include lymphoid organs or rare unexpanded clones inside the tumor or in the tumor periphery. Around 44% of tumor TCR clonotypes were found in blood, and some novel exhausted tumor clones appeared in pre-treatment blood, suggesting peripheral recruitment.

Deep TCRbeta sequencing was performed with the immunoSEQ platform. Per the original workflow: For further analysis, only productive rearrangements were exported out of the immunoSEQ Analyzer. T cell phenotypes were assigned to bulk TCRbeta clonotypes by matching the clonotypes to single-cell RNA+TCR-seq clones with the same TCRbeta sequence. Clone enrichment in tumor was calculated as tumor frequency divided by PBMC frequency from bulk TCR sequencing. TCRs were sorted with GLIPH into specificity groups, meaning clusters of distinct TCRs that share CDR3 motifs and likely recognize common antigens. TCRdb stores this immuneACCESS table with in-frame sequences only. Part of the clones is absent; in the studies checked, under half of the shortfall reflects unresolved V genes, and no reason is known for the rest. Clonal size and the V and J genes are those of that table, whereas D and trimming came from the DNA. The sample contains tens of thousands of clones, roughly three quarters of them found a single time. The ten largest clones take up over 15% of the sample.

The material sequenced was PBMCs, taken before anti-PD-1 treatment. The sequence was collected from a human donor with basal cell carcinoma.

The CDR3: CASTSFGGLGYTF. The nucleotide sequence reads TGTGCCAGCACTTCCTTCGGGGGCCTTGGCTACACCTTC. The chain employs TRBV12-3 or TRBV12-4 and TRBJ1-2, and the D gene may be TRBD1, 6 bases matching. V is reduced by 7 bases and J by 7 bases, leaving a spacing of 16 bases between them. Taken from cysteine to phenylalanine, the CDR3 has 13 residues. Kept here is only the CDR3 DNA, which spans 39 bases and is read in frame from base 1.